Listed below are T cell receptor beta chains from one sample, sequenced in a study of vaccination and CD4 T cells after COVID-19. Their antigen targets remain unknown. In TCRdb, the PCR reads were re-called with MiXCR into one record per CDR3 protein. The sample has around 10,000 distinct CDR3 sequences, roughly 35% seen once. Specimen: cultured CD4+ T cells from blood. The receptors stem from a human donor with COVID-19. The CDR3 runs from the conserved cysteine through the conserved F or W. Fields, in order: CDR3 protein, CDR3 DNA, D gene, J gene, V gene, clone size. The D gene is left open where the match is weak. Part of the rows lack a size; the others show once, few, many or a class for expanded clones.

CDR3 protein: CASSLVRGKAGANVLTF; CDR3 DNA: TGTGCCAGCAGCTTAGTGAGGGGGAAAGCTGGGGCCAACGTCCTGACTTTC; D gene: NA; J gene: TRBJ2-6; V gene: TRBV7-2; clone size: NA
CDR3 protein: CASRLTNRGYEQYF; CDR3 DNA: TGTGCCAGCAGGCTCACTAACAGGGGCTACGAGCAGTACTTC; D gene: TRBD1; J gene: TRBJ2-7; V gene: TRBV6-1; clone size: medium-sized
CDR3 protein: CASRVTTSTDTQYF; CDR3 DNA: TGTGCCAGCAGGGTTACCACTAGCACAGATACGCAGTATTTT; D gene: NA; J gene: TRBJ2-3; V gene: TRBV2; clone size: NA
CDR3 protein: CAIRRTEANTEAFF; CDR3 DNA: TGTGCCATCAGGAGGACAGAAGCGAACACTGAAGCTTTCTTT; D gene: NA; J gene: TRBJ1-1; V gene: TRBV10-3; clone size: NA
CDR3 protein: CASSFQETQYF; CDR3 DNA: TGTGCCAGCAGCTTTCAAGAGACCCAGTACTTC; D gene: NA; J gene: TRBJ2-5; V gene: TRBV11-2; clone size: few
CDR3 protein: CSAPQESNQPQHF; CDR3 DNA: TGCAGTGCCCCCCAGGAAAGCAATCAGCCCCAGCATTTT; D gene: NA; J gene: TRBJ1-5; V gene: TRBV20-1; clone size: NA
CDR3 protein: CSALSGGATYSYNEQFF; CDR3 DNA: TGCAGTGCACTGAGCGGGGGGGCAACTTATTCCTACAATGAGCAGTTCTTC; D gene: TRBD2; J gene: TRBJ2-1; V gene: TRBV20-1; clone size: few
CDR3 protein: CAAGIAGGYEQYF; CDR3 DNA: TGTGCCGCCGGAATAGCGGGGGGTTACGAGCAGTACTTC; D gene: TRBD2; J gene: TRBJ2-7; V gene: TRBV7-9; clone size: few
CDR3 protein: CASSTGTTTGELFF; CDR3 DNA: TGTGCCAGTAGTACCGGGACTACCACCGGGGAGCTGTTTTTT; D gene: TRBD2; J gene: TRBJ2-2; V gene: TRBV19; clone size: NA
CDR3 protein: CASSHDSVYEQYF; CDR3 DNA: TGTGCCAGCAGCCACGACAGTGTCTACGAGCAGTACTTC; D gene: NA; J gene: TRBJ2-7; V gene: TRBV14; clone size: NA
CDR3 protein: CASTRGRYYEQYF; CDR3 DNA: TGTGCCAGCACTAGGGGTAGATACTACGAGCAGTACTTC; D gene: NA; J gene: TRBJ2-7; V gene: TRBV6-1; clone size: NA
CDR3 protein: CASSPPPTRSHEQYF; CDR3 DNA: TGTGCCAGCAGCCCGCCCCCAACCCGCTCTCACGAGCAGTACTTC; D gene: NA; J gene: TRBJ2-7; V gene: TRBV6-1; clone size: NA
CDR3 protein: CASSKGTGNSTGANVLTF; CDR3 DNA: TGTGCCAGCAGCAAAGGGACAGGGAACTCGACTGGGGCCAACGTCCTGACTTTC; D gene: NA; J gene: TRBJ2-6; V gene: TRBV21-1; clone size: NA
CDR3 protein: CARSLFGNNYGYTF; CDR3 DNA: TGTGCCAGAAGCTTGTTTGGCAATAACTATGGCTACACCTTC; D gene: NA; J gene: TRBJ1-2; V gene: TRBV5-3; clone size: NA
CDR3 protein: CASSYQGGTDTQYF; CDR3 DNA: TGTGCCAGCAGTTATCAGGGGGGCACAGATACGCAGTATTTT; D gene: TRBD1; J gene: TRBJ2-3; V gene: TRBV6-2/TRBV6-3; clone size: NA
CDR3 protein: CASSPPRSGGSNTGELFF; CDR3 DNA: TGTGCCAGCAGTCCCCCCCGTAGCGGGGGCTCGAACACCGGGGAGCTGTTTTTT; D gene: TRBD2; J gene: TRBJ2-2; V gene: TRBV28; clone size: NA
CDR3 protein: CSAKGLGFYEQYF; CDR3 DNA: TGCAGTGCTAAAGGACTAGGATTCTACGAGCAGTACTTC; D gene: TRBD2; J gene: TRBJ2-7; V gene: TRBV20-1; clone size: NA
CDR3 protein: CSARDAGTGTHHGNTIYF; CDR3 DNA: TGCAGTGCTAGAGATGCGGGGACAGGAACCCACCATGGAAACACCATATATTTT; D gene: TRBD1; J gene: TRBJ1-3; V gene: TRBV20-1; clone size: NA
CDR3 protein: CASSIGGERNTEAFF; CDR3 DNA: TGTGCCAGTAGTATCGGGGGGGAACGGAACACTGAAGCTTTCTTT; D gene: NA; J gene: TRBJ1-1; V gene: TRBV19; clone size: NA
CDR3 protein: CASLRTGGNQPQHF; CDR3 DNA: TGTGCCAGCCTAAGGACAGGGGGCAATCAGCCCCAGCATTTT; D gene: TRBD1; J gene: TRBJ1-5; V gene: TRBV6-1; clone size: NA
CDR3 protein: CASELEGQGASGANVLTF; CDR3 DNA: TGTGCCAGCGAACTTGAGGGACAGGGGGCGTCAGGGGCCAACGTCCTGACTTTC; D gene: TRBD1; J gene: TRBJ2-6; V gene: TRBV7-9; clone size: NA
CDR3 protein: CASSYGPLETQYF; CDR3 DNA: TGTGCCAGCAGTTACGGACCATTGGAGACCCAGTACTTC; D gene: NA; J gene: TRBJ2-5; V gene: TRBV6-5; clone size: NA
CDR3 protein: CASSPGTGGYQPQHF; CDR3 DNA: TGTGCCAGCTCACCCGGGACAGGGGGCTATCAGCCCCAGCATTTT; D gene: TRBD1; J gene: TRBJ1-5; V gene: TRBV18; clone size: NA
CDR3 protein: CAITAVQRGTGELFF; CDR3 DNA: TGTGCCATAACAGCAGTCCAGCGGGGGACTGGGGAGCTGTTTTTT; D gene: TRBD2; J gene: TRBJ2-2; V gene: TRBV6-1; clone size: few
CDR3 protein: CASSGSWDTQYF; CDR3 DNA: TGTGCCAGCAGTGGGTCTTGGGATACGCAGTATTTT; D gene: NA; J gene: TRBJ2-3; V gene: TRBV25-1; clone size: NA
CDR3 protein: CASSLDRAQPQHF; CDR3 DNA: TGTGCCAGCAGCTTGGACAGGGCTCAGCCCCAGCATTTT; D gene: TRBD1; J gene: TRBJ1-5; V gene: TRBV6-1; clone size: NA
CDR3 protein: CASSLLGASGYTF; CDR3 DNA: TGTGCCAGCAGTTTGTTGGGGGCGAGTGGCTACACCTTC; D gene: NA; J gene: TRBJ1-2; V gene: TRBV27; clone size: NA
CDR3 protein: CASSLPGQGGEQYF; CDR3 DNA: TGCGCCAGCAGCCTACCGGGACAGGGAGGCGAGCAGTACTTC; D gene: TRBD1; J gene: TRBJ2-7; V gene: TRBV5-1; clone size: NA
CDR3 protein: CASGPDRTPYEQYF; CDR3 DNA: TGCGCCAGCGGCCCGGACAGGACCCCCTACGAGCAGTACTTC; D gene: TRBD1; J gene: TRBJ2-7; V gene: TRBV5-1; clone size: few
CDR3 protein: CASSMSIRYEQYF; CDR3 DNA: TGTGCCAGTAGTATGAGTATCAGATACGAGCAGTACTTC; D gene: NA; J gene: TRBJ2-7; V gene: TRBV19; clone size: once
CDR3 protein: CASSQNYGYTF; CDR3 DNA: TGTGCCAGCAGTCAGAACTATGGCTACACCTTC; D gene: NA; J gene: TRBJ1-2; V gene: TRBV12-3/TRBV12-4; clone size: NA
CDR3 protein: CASRNRETTGELFF; CDR3 DNA: TGTGCCAGCAGAAACAGGGAGACCACCGGGGAGCTGTTTTTT; D gene: NA; J gene: TRBJ2-2; V gene: TRBV12-3/TRBV12-4; clone size: NA
CDR3 protein: CASSQGGNTIYF; CDR3 DNA: TGTGCCAGCAGTCAAGGAGGAAACACCATATATTTT; D gene: NA; J gene: TRBJ1-3; V gene: TRBV7-9; clone size: few
CDR3 protein: CATSNGGRSTDTQYF; CDR3 DNA: TGTGCCACCAGCAACGGGGGGCGGAGCACAGATACGCAGTATTTT; D gene: NA; J gene: TRBJ2-3; V gene: TRBV15; clone size: NA
CDR3 protein: CASSIPAGDSYEQYF; CDR3 DNA: TGTGCCAGTAGTATACCAGCGGGGGACTCCTACGAGCAGTACTTC; D gene: TRBD2; J gene: TRBJ2-7; V gene: TRBV19; clone size: NA
CDR3 protein: CASSPRDREETQYF; CDR3 DNA: TGTGCCAGCAGTCCTAGGGACAGGGAGGAGACCCAGTACTTC; D gene: TRBD1; J gene: TRBJ2-5; V gene: TRBV12-3/TRBV12-4; clone size: medium-sized
CDR3 protein: CASSKGWGPTEAFF; CDR3 DNA: TGTGCCAGCAGCAAAGGGTGGGGGCCCACTGAAGCTTTCTTT; D gene: NA; J gene: TRBJ1-1; V gene: TRBV16; clone size: few
CDR3 protein: CASSYKRTGGYEQYF; CDR3 DNA: TGTGCCAGCAGTTACAAGAGGACAGGGGGCTACGAGCAGTACTTC; D gene: TRBD1; J gene: TRBJ2-7; V gene: TRBV6-5; clone size: NA
CDR3 protein: CASTQVGELFF; CDR3 DNA: TGTGCCAGCACTCAGGTCGGGGAGCTGTTTTTT; D gene: NA; J gene: TRBJ2-2; V gene: TRBV27; clone size: NA
CDR3 protein: CSARRRDRGLSYEQYF; CDR3 DNA: TGCAGTGCTAGGCGTAGGGACAGGGGTCTCTCCTACGAGCAGTACTTC; D gene: TRBD1; J gene: TRBJ2-7; V gene: TRBV20-1; clone size: NA
CDR3 protein: CASTSAGKGFDEQYF; CDR3 DNA: TGTGCCAGCACCTCCGCAGGGAAGGGGTTCGATGAGCAGTACTTC; D gene: NA; J gene: TRBJ2-7; V gene: TRBV28; clone size: NA
CDR3 protein: CSASLAGVSTDTQYF; CDR3 DNA: TGCAGTGCGAGTCTAGCGGGGGTTAGCACAGATACGCAGTATTTT; D gene: TRBD2; J gene: TRBJ2-3; V gene: TRBV20-1; clone size: NA
CDR3 protein: CASSLTMSGSTEAFF; CDR3 DNA: TGTGCCAGCAGCTTAACGATGAGTGGCAGCACTGAAGCTTTCTTT; D gene: NA; J gene: TRBJ1-1; V gene: TRBV7-2; clone size: few
CDR3 protein: CATQKNTGELFF; CDR3 DNA: TGCGCCACCCAGAAGAACACCGGGGAGCTGTTTTTT; D gene: NA; J gene: TRBJ2-2; V gene: TRBV5-1; clone size: NA
CDR3 protein: CASSLRRLAGGNTGELFF; CDR3 DNA: TGTGCCAGCAGCCTCCGGAGACTAGCGGGGGGGAACACCGGGGAACTGTTTTTT; D gene: TRBD2; J gene: TRBJ2-2; V gene: TRBV7-2; clone size: NA
CDR3 protein: CASRKGHQNTEAFF; CDR3 DNA: TGTGCCAGCAGGAAAGGACACCAGAACACTGAAGCTTTCTTT; D gene: NA; J gene: TRBJ1-1; V gene: TRBV2; clone size: NA
CDR3 protein: CASSRPSRGGSGNTIYF; CDR3 DNA: TGTGCCAGCAGTCGTCCCTCCAGGGGTGGCTCTGGAAACACCATATATTTT; D gene: NA; J gene: TRBJ1-3; V gene: TRBV6-1; clone size: NA
CDR3 protein: CSVGRQHTGELFF; CDR3 DNA: TGCAGCGTTGGCAGGCAACACACCGGGGAGCTGTTTTTT; D gene: NA; J gene: TRBJ2-2; V gene: TRBV29-1; clone size: NA
CDR3 protein: CASSTGGGSVVITGELFF; CDR3 DNA: TGTGCCAGCAGCACCGGGGGAGGGAGCGTCGTGATCACCGGGGAGCTGTTTTTT; D gene: TRBD2; J gene: TRBJ2-2; V gene: TRBV7-2; clone size: NA
CDR3 protein: CASSVEGQFF; CDR3 DNA: TGTGCCAGCAGTGTGGAGGGGCAGTTCTTC; D gene: NA; J gene: TRBJ2-1; V gene: TRBV12-3/TRBV12-4; clone size: NA
CDR3 protein: CASSRGQPQETQYF; CDR3 DNA: TGTGCCAGCAGTCGTGGACAGCCCCAAGAGACCCAGTACTTC; D gene: NA; J gene: TRBJ2-5; V gene: TRBV12-3/TRBV12-4; clone size: NA
CDR3 protein: CASSLEGVYNEQFF; CDR3 DNA: TGTGCCAGCAGCTTAGAGGGGGTATACAATGAGCAGTTCTTC; D gene: NA; J gene: TRBJ2-1; V gene: TRBV7-3; clone size: NA
CDR3 protein: CASSARVIGEQYF; CDR3 DNA: TGTGCCAGCAGTGCGCGGGTTATTGGCGAGCAGTACTTC; D gene: NA; J gene: TRBJ2-7; V gene: TRBV2; clone size: few
CDR3 protein: CASSLSGGAYEQFF; CDR3 DNA: TGTGCCAGCAGCTTGAGCGGGGGGGCCTATGAGCAGTTCTTC; D gene: TRBD2; J gene: TRBJ2-1; V gene: TRBV5-8; clone size: NA
CDR3 protein: CASDTGLTSGNTIYF; CDR3 DNA: TGTGCCAGCGACACTGGGCTCACCTCTGGAAACACCATATATTTT; D gene: NA; J gene: TRBJ1-3; V gene: TRBV28; clone size: NA
CDR3 protein: CASSVDRGNQPQHF; CDR3 DNA: TGTGCCAGCAGCGTCGACAGGGGCAATCAGCCCCAGCATTTT; D gene: TRBD1; J gene: TRBJ1-5; V gene: TRBV2; clone size: few